This T cell receptor beta chain was sequenced for a study of cytomegalovirus exposure and HLA in healthy donors. Study-wide results and limits: Only CMV serostatus was available as immune exposure information. According to reports, the classifier identified cytomegalovirus status with high specificity and sensitivity.

Both 60 Vbeta primers and 13 Jbeta primers went into the PCR. Measured with immunoSEQ multiplex PCR; TCRdb has only the in-frame clones, and not every one. The sample has approximately 100,000 clones; about four fifths are singletons. Notes on this clone: Its antigen is not known.

CDR1 SGHRS and CDR2 YFSETQ come from the germline V gene. V was cut by 4 bases and J by 4 bases, with 15 bases left in between. CDR3 length: 14 amino acids. The sequenced material came from PBMCs. This TCR was sampled from a man younger than 30 in good health and CMV-seropositive. The chain joins TRBV5-1 to TRBJ2-7, with a weak D call TRBD1 (5 bases). The CDR3 bases are TGCGCCAGCAGCATCACTCAGGGTCCGTACGAGCAGTACTTC. Translating it yields CASSITQGPYEQYF.